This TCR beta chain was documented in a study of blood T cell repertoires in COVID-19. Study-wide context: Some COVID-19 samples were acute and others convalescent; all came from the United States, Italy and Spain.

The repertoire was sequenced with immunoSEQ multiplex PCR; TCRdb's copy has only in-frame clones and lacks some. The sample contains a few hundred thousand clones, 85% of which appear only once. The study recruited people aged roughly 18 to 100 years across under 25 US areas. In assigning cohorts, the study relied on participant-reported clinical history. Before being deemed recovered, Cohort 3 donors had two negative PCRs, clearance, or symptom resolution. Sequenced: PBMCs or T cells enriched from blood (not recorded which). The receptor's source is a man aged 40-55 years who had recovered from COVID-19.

The CDR3 sequence: CASRVQGASTEAFF. CDR3 DNA sequence: TGTGCCAGCAGGGTACAGGGGGCGAGCACTGAAGCTTTCTTT. The rearrangement joins TRBV6-4 to TRBJ1-1; 9 bases map to TRBD1. The CDR3 has 14 residues. Trimming cost V 6 bases and J 4 bases; bases outside gene matches: 6. Germline values: CDR1 MRHNA, CDR2 SNTAGT.